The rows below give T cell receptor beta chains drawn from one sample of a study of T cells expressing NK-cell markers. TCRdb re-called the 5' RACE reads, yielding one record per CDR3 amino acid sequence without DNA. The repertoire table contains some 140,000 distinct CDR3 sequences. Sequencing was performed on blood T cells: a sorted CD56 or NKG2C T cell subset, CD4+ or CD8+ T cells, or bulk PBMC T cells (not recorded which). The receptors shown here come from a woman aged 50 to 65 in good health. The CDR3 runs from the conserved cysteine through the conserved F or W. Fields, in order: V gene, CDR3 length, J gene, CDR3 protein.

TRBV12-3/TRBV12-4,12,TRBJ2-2,CASSHPTGELFF
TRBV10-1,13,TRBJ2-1,CASSAGPASEQFF
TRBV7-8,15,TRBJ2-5,CASSLGLAGVETQYF
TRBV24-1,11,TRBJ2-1,CATRGTFEQFF
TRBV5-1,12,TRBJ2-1,CASSFSYNEQFF
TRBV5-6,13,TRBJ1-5,CASSPAGNQPQHF
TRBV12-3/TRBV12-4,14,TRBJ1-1,CASSRPGRNTEAFF
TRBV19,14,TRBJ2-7,CASSMGQGVYEQYF
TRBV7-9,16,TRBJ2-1,CASSSISGRSYNEQFF
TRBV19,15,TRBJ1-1,CASSMMGGGATEAFF
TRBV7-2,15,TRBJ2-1,CASSVRDAAINEQFF
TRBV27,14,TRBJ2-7,CASREVTSAYEQYF
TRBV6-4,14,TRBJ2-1,CASSDSLDANEQFF
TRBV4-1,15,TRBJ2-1,CASGVQGTINNEQFF
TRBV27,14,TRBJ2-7,CASSLWGLSYEQYF
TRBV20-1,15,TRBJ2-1,CSASPELVSRNEQFF
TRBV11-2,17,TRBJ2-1,CASSLGVVAGGRNEQFF
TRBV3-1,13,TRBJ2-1,CASSQTGVGEQFF
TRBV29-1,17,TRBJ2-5,CSVDQKFEAEEEETQYF
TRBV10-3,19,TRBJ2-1,CAISERVGPGTSTDNEQFF
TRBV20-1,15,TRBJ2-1,CSARRLAGESGEQFF
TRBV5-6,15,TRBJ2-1,CASSLNGQLYNEQFF
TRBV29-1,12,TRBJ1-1,CSVQGMNTEAFF
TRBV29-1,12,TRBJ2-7,CSARTGVDEQYF
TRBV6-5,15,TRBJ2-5,CASSYGRREVETQYF
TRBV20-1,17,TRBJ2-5,CSASRYTGTGPKETQYF
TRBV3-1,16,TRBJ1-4,CASSQVGQGSNEKLFF
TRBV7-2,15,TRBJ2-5,CASSLLWGAQETQYF
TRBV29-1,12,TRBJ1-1,CSVRPGRTEAFF
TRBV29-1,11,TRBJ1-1,CSGLRGTEAFF
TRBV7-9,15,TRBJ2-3,CASRPGTSGFHTQYF
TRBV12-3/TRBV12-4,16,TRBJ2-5,CASTHLAGGFQETQYF